The T cell receptor (beta chain) described here comes from a study of beta chain features in type 1 diabetes. There are a few counts of this clone. Antigen specificity is unknown. The sequenced template was cDNA made from the entire isolated RNA. Several million reads per sample on average were obtained from naive, central memory and regulatory T cell samples. Clones were sequenced by immunoSEQ multiplex PCR, and TCRdb holds only the in-frame ones, with some missing. The repertoire holds about 650,000 clones, roughly 12% seen once, with around 0.12% in the top ten. Germline V CDR1 and CDR2: SGDLS, YYNGEE. This CDR3 contains 15 residues. The V gene lost 1 base and the J gene lost 1 base, with 8 bases spanning the gap. Study conclusions and caveats: Among all four CD4+ subsets, Type 1 diabetes patients had TCRB CDR3s that were moderately but significantly shorter. Here, the possible influence of HLA type (on TCRB rearrangement) remained unresolved.

The sequencing input was naive CD4+ T cells from blood. The source is a man aged 25-45 years with type 1 diabetes. V and J are TRBV9 and TRBJ2-2; D call uncertain. In nucleotides, the CDR3 is TGTGCCAGCAGCGTACCCCCGGGGAACACCGGGGAGCTGTTTTTT. This encodes CASSVPPGNTGELFF.